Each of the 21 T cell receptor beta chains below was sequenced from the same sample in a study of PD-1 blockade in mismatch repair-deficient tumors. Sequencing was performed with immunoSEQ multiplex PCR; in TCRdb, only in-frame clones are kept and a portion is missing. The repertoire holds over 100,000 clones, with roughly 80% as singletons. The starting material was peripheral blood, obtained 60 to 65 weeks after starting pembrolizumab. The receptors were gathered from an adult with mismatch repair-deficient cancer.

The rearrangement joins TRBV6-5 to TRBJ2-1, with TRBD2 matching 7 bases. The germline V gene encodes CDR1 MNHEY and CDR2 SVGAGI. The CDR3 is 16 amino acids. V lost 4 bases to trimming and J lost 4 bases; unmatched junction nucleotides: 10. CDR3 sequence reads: CASSLTAGELYNEQFF. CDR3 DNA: TGTGCCAGCAGTTTAACGGCGGGAGAGCTTTACAATGAGCAGTTCTTC.

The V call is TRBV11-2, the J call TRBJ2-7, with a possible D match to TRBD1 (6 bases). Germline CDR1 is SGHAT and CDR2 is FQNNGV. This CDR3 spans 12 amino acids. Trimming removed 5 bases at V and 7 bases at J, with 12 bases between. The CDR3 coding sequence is TGTGCCAGCAGCACCACAGGGAGTGAGCAGTACTTC. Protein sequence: CASSTTGSEQYF.

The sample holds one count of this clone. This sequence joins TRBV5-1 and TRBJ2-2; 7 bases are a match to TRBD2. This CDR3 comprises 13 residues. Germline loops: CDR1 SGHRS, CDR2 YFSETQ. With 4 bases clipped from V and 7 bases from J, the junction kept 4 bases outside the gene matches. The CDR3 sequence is CASSRLAGGELFF. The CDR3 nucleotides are TGCGCCAGCAGCCGACTAGCTGGCGGGGAGCTGTTTTTT. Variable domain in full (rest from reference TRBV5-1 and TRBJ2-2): KAGVTQTPRYLIKTRGQQVTLSCSPISGHRSVSWYQQTPGQGLQFLFEYFSETQRNKGNFPGRFSGRQFSNSRSEMNVSTLELGDSALYLCASSRLAGGELFFGEGSRLTVL.

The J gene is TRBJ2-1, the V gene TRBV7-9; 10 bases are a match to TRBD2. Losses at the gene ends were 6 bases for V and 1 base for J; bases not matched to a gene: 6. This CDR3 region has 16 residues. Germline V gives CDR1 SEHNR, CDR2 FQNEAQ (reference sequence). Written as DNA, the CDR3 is TGTGCCAGCAGGGGCTTAGCGGGAGGTTCCTACAATGAGCAGTTCTTC. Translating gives CASRGLAGGSYNEQFF.

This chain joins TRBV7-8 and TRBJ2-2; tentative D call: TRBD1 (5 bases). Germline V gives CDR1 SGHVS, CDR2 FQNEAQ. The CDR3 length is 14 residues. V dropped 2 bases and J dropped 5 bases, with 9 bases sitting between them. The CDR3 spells CASSLPRQTGELFF. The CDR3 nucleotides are TGTGCCAGCAGCTTACCCCGACAGACCGGGGAGCTGTTTTTT.

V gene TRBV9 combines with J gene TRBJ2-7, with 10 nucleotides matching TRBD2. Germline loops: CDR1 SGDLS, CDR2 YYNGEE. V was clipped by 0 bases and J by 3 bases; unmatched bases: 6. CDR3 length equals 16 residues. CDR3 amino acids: CASSVGRLAGVYEQYF. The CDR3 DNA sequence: TGTGCCAGCAGCGTAGGGAGGCTAGCGGGAGTCTACGAGCAGTACTTC.

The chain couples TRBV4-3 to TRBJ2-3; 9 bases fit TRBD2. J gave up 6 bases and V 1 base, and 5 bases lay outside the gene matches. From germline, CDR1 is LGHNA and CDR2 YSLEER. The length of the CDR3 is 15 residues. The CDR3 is CASSQASGVGDTQYF. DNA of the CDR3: TGCGCCAGCAGCCAAGCTAGCGGGGTCGGGGATACGCAGTATTTT.

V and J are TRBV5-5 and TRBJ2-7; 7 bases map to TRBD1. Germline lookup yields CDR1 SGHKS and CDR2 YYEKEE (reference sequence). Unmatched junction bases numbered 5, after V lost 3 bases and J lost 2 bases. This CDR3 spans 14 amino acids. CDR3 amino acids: CASSSLQGPYEQYF. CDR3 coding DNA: TGTGCCAGCAGCTCCTTACAGGGGCCCTACGAGCAGTACTTC.

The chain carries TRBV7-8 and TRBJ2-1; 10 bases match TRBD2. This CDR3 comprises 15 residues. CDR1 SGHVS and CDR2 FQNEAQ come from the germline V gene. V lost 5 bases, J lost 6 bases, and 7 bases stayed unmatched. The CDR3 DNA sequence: TGTGCCAGCAGCCCCCTAGCGGGAGTAGGCAATGAGCAGTTCTTC. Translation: CASSPLAGVGNEQFF.

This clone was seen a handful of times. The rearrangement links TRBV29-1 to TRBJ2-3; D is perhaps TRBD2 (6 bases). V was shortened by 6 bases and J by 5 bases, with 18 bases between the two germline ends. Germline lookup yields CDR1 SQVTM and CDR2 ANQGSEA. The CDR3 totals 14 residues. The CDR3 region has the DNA TGCAGCGTCGGAGTGGGGGGAGGAGGAGATACGCAGTATTTT. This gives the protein CSVGVGGGGDTQYF.

Here the CDR3 DNA reads TGCGCCAGCAGCCAAACGCCGTTGGGACAGGGTCCGGGCTATGGCTACACCTTC. It codes for CASSQTPLGQGPGYGYTF. The chain joins TRBV4-3 to TRBJ1-2; 9 bases agree with TRBD1. The CDR3 consists of 18 residues. V was pared by 2 bases and J by 4 bases, with 14 bases of the junction left unmatched. The germline V gene encodes CDR1 LGHNA and CDR2 YSLEER.

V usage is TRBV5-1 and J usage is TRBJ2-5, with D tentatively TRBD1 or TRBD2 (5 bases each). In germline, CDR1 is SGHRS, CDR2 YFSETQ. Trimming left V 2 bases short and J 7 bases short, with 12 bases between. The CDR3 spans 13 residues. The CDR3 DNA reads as TGCGCCAGCAGCTTTGCGGAGAGGGGGACCCAGTACTTC. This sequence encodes CASSFAERGTQYF.

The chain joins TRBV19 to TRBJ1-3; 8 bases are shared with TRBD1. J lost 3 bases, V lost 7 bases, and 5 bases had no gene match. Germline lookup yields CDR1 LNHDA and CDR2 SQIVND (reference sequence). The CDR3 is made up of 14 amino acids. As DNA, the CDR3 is TGTGCCAGTACGGACAGGGCTCGTGGAAACACCATATATTTT. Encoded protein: CASTDRARGNTIYF.

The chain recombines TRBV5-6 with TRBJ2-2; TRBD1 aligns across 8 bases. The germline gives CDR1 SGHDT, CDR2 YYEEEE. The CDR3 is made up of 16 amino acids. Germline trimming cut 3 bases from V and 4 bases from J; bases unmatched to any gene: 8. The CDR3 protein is CASSSGQGYPTGELFF. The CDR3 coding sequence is TGTGCCAGCAGCTCTGGACAGGGATATCCCACCGGGGAGCTGTTTTTT.

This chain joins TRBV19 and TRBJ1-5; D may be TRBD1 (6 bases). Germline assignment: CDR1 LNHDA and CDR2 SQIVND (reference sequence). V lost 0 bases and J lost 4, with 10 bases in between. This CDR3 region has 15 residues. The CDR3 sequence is CASSIETGQNQPQHF. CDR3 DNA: TGTGCCAGTAGTATAGAAACAGGGCAGAATCAGCCCCAGCATTTT. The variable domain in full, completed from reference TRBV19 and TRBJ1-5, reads DGGITQSPKYLFRKEGQNVTLSCEQNLNHDAMYWYRQDPGQGLRLIYYSQIVNDFQKGDIAEGYSVSREKKESFPLTVTSAQKNPTAFYLCASSIETGQNQPQHFGDGTRLSIL.

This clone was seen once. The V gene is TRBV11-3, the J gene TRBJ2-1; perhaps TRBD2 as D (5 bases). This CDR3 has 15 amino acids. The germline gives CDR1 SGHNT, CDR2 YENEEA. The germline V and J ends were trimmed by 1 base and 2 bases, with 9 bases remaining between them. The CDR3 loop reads CASSLVGVPYNEQFF. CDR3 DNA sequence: TGTGCCAGCAGCTTAGTCGGGGTGCCCTACAATGAGCAGTTCTTC.

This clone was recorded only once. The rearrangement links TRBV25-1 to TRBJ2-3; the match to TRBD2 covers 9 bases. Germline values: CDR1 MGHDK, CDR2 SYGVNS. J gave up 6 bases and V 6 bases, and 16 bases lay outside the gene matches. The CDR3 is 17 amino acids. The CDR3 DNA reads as TGTGCCAGCAGCCTACTAGGGGCGCGGGAGGGTTTGGATACGCAGTATTTT. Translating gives CASSLLGAREGLDTQYF.

For the CDR3, the DNA is TGTGCCAGTGCGGGACTCTTCAATCAGCCCCAGCATTTT. As protein: CASAGLFNQPQHF. The V gene is TRBV19, the J gene TRBJ1-5; D possibly corresponds to TRBD1 (5 bases). CDR1 is LNHDA and CDR2 is SQIVND in the germline V gene (reference sequence). With 8 bases removed from V and 3 bases from J, the gap between germline ends came to 11 bases. The CDR3 loop spans 13 amino acids.

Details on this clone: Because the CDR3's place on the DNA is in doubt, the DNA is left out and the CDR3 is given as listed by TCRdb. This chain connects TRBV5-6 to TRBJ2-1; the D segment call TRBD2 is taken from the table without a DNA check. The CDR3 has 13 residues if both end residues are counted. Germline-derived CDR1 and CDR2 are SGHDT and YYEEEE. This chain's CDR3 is CASSFGSGNEQFF.

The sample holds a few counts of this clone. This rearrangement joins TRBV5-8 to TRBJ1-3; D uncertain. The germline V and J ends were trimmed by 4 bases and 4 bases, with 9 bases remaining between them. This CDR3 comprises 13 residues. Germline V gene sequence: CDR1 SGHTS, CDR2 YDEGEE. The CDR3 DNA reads TGTGCCAGCAGCCCCGGTATGGGAAACACCATATATTTT. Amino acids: CASSPGMGNTIYF.

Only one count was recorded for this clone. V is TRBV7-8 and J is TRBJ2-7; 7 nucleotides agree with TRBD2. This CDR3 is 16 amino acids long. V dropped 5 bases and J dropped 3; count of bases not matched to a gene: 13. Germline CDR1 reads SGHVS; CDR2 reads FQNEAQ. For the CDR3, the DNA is TGTGCCAGCAGCAGAATAGCGGGTACGGGGATCTACGAGCAGTACTTC. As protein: CASSRIAGTGIYEQYF.